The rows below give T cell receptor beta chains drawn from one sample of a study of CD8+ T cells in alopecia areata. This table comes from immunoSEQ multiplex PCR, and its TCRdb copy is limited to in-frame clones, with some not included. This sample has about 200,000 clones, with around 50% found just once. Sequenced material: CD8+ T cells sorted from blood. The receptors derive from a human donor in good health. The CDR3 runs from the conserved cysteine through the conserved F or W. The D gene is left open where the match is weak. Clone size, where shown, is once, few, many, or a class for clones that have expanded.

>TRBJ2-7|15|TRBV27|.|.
CASSFSGASSYEQYF
TGTGCCAGCAGTTTTTCGGGTGCGAGCTCCTACGAGCAGTACTTC
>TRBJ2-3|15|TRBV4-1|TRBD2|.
CASSPREGGIGTQYF
TGCGCCAGCAGCCCCCGGGAGGGAGGTATAGGTACGCAGTATTTT
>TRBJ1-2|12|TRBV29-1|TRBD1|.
CSVPTGDNGYTF
TGCAGCGTTCCGACAGGGGATAATGGCTACACCTTC
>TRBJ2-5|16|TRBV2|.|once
CASSVTVTSARETQYF
TGTGCCAGCAGTGTAACGGTGACTAGTGCTCGGGAGACCCAGTACTTC
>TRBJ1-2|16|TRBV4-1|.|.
CASSPESQSHYYGYTF
TGCGCCAGCAGCCCGGAATCACAGTCCCACTACTATGGCTACACCTTC
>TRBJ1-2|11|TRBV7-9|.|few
CASSLADGYTF
TGTGCCAGCAGCTTAGCGGATGGCTACACCTTC
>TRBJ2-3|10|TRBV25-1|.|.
CASSGPTQYF
TGTGCCAGCAGTGGCCCCACGCAGTATTTT
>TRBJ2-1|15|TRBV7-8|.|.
CASGKGIGGWNEQFF
TGTGCCAGCGGCAAGGGGATCGGCGGTTGGAATGAGCAGTTCTTC
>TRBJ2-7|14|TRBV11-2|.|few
CASSLSLGSYEQYF
TGTGCCAGCAGCTTATCCCTAGGATCCTACGAGCAGTACTTC
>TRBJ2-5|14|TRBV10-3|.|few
CAISELGNQETQYF
TGTGCCATCAGTGAGCTTGGGAACCAAGAGACCCAGTACTTC